This entry lists 25 T cell receptor beta chains sequenced from one sample in a study of T-cell reconstitution after alpha-beta-depleted transplantation in children. Preparing the TCRbeta library involved the use of unique molecular identifiers. Via MiXCR, TCRdb re-called the PCR reads, giving one row per CDR3 protein. Among a few hundred thousand distinct CDR3 sequences, about a tenth were seen once, and the ten largest hold around 2.3%. The source material was PBMCs from the stem cell graft donor, sampled from the stem cell graft. The receptors were sampled from a human donor who donated a stem cell graft to a child with acute lymphoblastic leukemia.

In this sample, this clonotype turned up a few times. The rearrangement joins TRBV5-1 to TRBJ2-1; possible D gene TRBD2, 7 bases. Germline-derived CDR1 and CDR2 are SGHRS and YFSETQ. CDR3 size: 14 residues. V was clipped by 2 bases and J by 6 bases, with 12 bases between them. In DNA, the CDR3 is TGCGCCAGCAGCTTAAGGGGGGGGCTCAATGAGCAGTTCTTC. It yields the protein CASSLRGGLNEQFF.

This chain joins TRBV6-2 or TRBV6-3 and TRBJ2-7; D uncertain. Trimming took off 0 bases at V and 6 bases at J, with 15 bases between the two ends. Germline lookup yields CDR1 MNHEY and CDR2 SVGEGT. This CDR3 has 15 residues. CDR3 sequence reads: CASSYSIGAWSEQYF. The CDR3 nucleotides read TGTGCCAGCAGTTACTCGATCGGCGCATGGAGCGAGCAGTACTTC.

The table lists this clonotype with many counts. This chain connects TRBV20-1 to TRBJ1-5; 7 bases agree with TRBD1. Germline V gene sequence: CDR1 DFQATT, CDR2 SNEGSKA (reference sequence). This CDR3 spans 14 amino acids. The V and J ends lost 6 bases and 4 bases, in that order; junction bases with no gene match: 9. The CDR3 coding sequence is TGCAGTGCAGCGACAGGGCCACCTAATCAGCCCCAGCATTTT. Translation gives CSAATGPPNQPQHF.

The gene calls are TRBV19 and TRBJ1-2; D gene ambiguous. The CDR3 consists of 13 residues. Germline lookup yields CDR1 LNHDA and CDR2 SQIVND (reference sequence). Trimming stripped 9 bases from V and 8 bases from J, with 19 bases between. The CDR3: CASLRTAVGGYTF. CDR3 nucleotide sequence: TGTGCCAGCCTGAGGACGGCAGTGGGGGGCTACACCTTC.

J is TRBJ2-1 and V is TRBV20-1; 10 bases map to TRBD2. This CDR3 is built from 17 residues. Germline V CDR1 and CDR2: DFQATT, SNEGSKA (reference sequence). With 0 bases clipped from V and 4 bases from J, the junction kept 9 bases outside the gene matches. CDR3 region: CSARDRERGGIYNEQFF. DNA of the CDR3: TGCAGTGCTAGAGATCGAGAGCGGGGGGGGATATACAATGAGCAGTTCTTC.

V and J are TRBV11-1 and TRBJ2-5, with TRBD2 matching 13 bases. The germline gives CDR1 SGHAT, CDR2 FQDESV (reference sequence). The CDR3 covers 19 residues. The V and J ends lost 7 bases and 1 base, in that order; junction bases with no gene match: 15. The chain's CDR3 is CASIPTATSGRVFQETQYF. The DNA of the CDR3 is TGTGCCAGCATCCCAACCGCAACTAGCGGGAGGGTTTTCCAAGAGACCCAGTACTTC.

The J gene is TRBJ1-2, the V gene TRBV4-3; D is possibly TRBD1 (6 bases). The CDR3 contains 19 residues. Germline V gives CDR1 LGHNA, CDR2 YSLEER. Deletions cut 3 bases from V and 3 bases from J, with 26 bases between. The DNA of the CDR3 is TGCGCCAGCAGCCATATCTTTTCCCCGGACAGAATCGGGGACTATGGCTACACCTTC. It is translated as CASSHIFSPDRIGDYGYTF.

This clonotype showed up just a few times. The chain joins TRBV27 to TRBJ1-2, with 9 positions matching TRBD1. The length of the CDR3 is 17 residues. V lost 5 bases, J lost 2 bases, and 12 bases stayed unmatched. Germline assignment: CDR1 MNHEY and CDR2 SMNVEV (reference sequence). CDR3 protein: CASSNQRRTGDNYGYTF. As DNA, the CDR3 is TGTGCCAGCAGTAATCAAAGACGGACAGGGGACAACTATGGCTACACCTTC.

The sample holds a few counts of this clonotype. The gene calls are TRBV5-1 and TRBJ2-5, with D possibly matching TRBD2 (6 bases). The germline V gene has CDR1 SGHRS and CDR2 YFSETQ. V lost 7 bases and J lost 1, with 11 bases in between. CDR3 length: 13 amino acids. The CDR3 DNA sequence: TGCGCCAGCGCGGAGGGGATCCAAGAGACCCAGTACTTC. As protein: CASAEGIQETQYF.

This clonotype was counted a few times. The gene calls are TRBV29-1 and TRBJ1-2; 7 positions match TRBD1. Germline V gene sequence: CDR1 SQVTM, CDR2 ANQGSEA. The CDR3 loop spans 13 amino acids. V trimming: 6 bases; J trimming: 0 bases; junction bases outside the gene matches: 4. The CDR3 sequence: CSVGDRANYGYTF. In DNA form, the CDR3 reads TGCAGCGTGGGGGACAGAGCTAACTATGGCTACACCTTC.

The V gene is TRBV5-1, the J gene TRBJ2-1; 11 bases line up with TRBD2. Germline CDR1 and CDR2: SGHRS and YFSETQ. The CDR3 contains 18 residues. With 0 bases clipped from V and 0 bases from J, the junction kept 5 bases outside the gene matches. This CDR3 reads CASSLALAGGGSYNEQFF. For the CDR3, the DNA is TGCGCCAGCAGCTTGGCTTTAGCGGGAGGGGGCTCCTACAATGAGCAGTTCTTC. The variable domain in full, with the rest retrieved from reference TRBV5-1 and TRBJ2-1, is KAGVTQTPRYLIKTRGQQVTLSCSPISGHRSVSWYQQTPGQGLQFLFEYFSETQRNKGNFPGRFSGRQFSNSRSEMNVSTLELGDSALYLCASSLALAGGGSYNEQFFGPGTRLTVL.

This clonotype showed up many times. The rearrangement links TRBV12-3 or TRBV12-4 to TRBJ2-7, with D perhaps matching TRBD1 (6 bases). The CDR3 consists of 13 residues. The germline V and J ends were trimmed by 3 bases and 2 bases, with 8 bases remaining between them. The CDR3 protein is CASSFTGTYEQYF. The CDR3 nucleotides are TGTGCCAGCAGTTTTACAGGGACCTACGAGCAGTACTTC.

The gene calls are TRBV20-1 and TRBJ2-3; no reliable D call. Trimming removed 6 bases from V and 4 bases from J, with 20 bases in between. The germline gives CDR1 DFQATT, CDR2 SNEGSKA (reference sequence). This CDR3 has 15 amino acids. The CDR3 here is CSAPRQMEAPDTQYF. The CDR3 bases are TGCAGTGCCCCTCGGCAGATGGAAGCTCCAGATACGCAGTATTTT.

This chain joins TRBV12-3 or TRBV12-4 and TRBJ2-3, with 7 bases identical to TRBD1. This CDR3 region has 16 residues. V gave up 5 bases and J gave up 2 bases; unmatched junction bases: 10. The CDR3 region has the DNA TGTGCCAGCAGTCCCTCCGGGACAGACTCCACAGATACGCAGTATTTT. This gives the protein CASSPSGTDSTDTQYF.

There are a few counts of this clonotype. The chain combines TRBV27 with TRBJ1-2; 9 positions match TRBD1. Unmatched junction bases numbered 6, after V lost 3 bases and J lost 4 bases. CDR1 is MNHEY and CDR2 is SMNVEV in the germline V gene (reference sequence). The CDR3 has 15 residues. CDR3 DNA: TGTGCCAGCAGTTTTGGGACAGGGAACTTCTATGGCTACACCTTC. Amino acids: CASSFGTGNFYGYTF.

The V call is TRBV12-3 or TRBV12-4, the J call TRBJ2-1; tentatively, D is TRBD2 (6 bases). This CDR3 spans 16 amino acids. Between the trimmed V and J ends, which lost 8 bases and 6 bases, there was a span of 23 bases. CDR3 bases: TGTGCCAGCTACGTCTTGGAGGGAACGCTCATCAATGAGCAGTTCTTC. This gives the protein CASYVLEGTLINEQFF.

This clonotype was seen only a few times. The J gene is TRBJ1-2, the V gene TRBV6-5; D is undetermined. V dropped 2 bases and J dropped 7 bases, with 14 bases sitting between them. The CDR3 runs to 14 residues. Germline values: CDR1 MNHEY, CDR2 SVGAGI. The CDR3 loop is CASSYRFGDGGYTF. The CDR3 DNA sequence: TGTGCCAGCAGTTACCGGTTTGGTGACGGTGGCTACACCTTC.

This clonotype turned up a few times. CDR3 bases: TGTGCCAGCAGCCGTTACACAGGGTCCGACACAGATACGCAGTATTTT. Amino acid sequence: CASSRYTGSDTDTQYF. The chain recombines TRBV4-2 with TRBJ2-3; tentative D call: TRBD1 (6 bases). Between the trimmed V and J ends, which lost 4 bases and 2 bases, there was a span of 16 bases. The germline V gene has CDR1 LGHNA and CDR2 YNFKEQ. The CDR3 is made up of 16 amino acids.

The chain is built from TRBV24-1 and TRBJ2-5, with 12 bases that match TRBD2. The J segment lost 5 bases and the V segment lost 9 bases, leaving 18 bases of the junction unmatched. The CDR3 extends over 18 amino acids. Germline CDR1 is KGHDR and CDR2 is SFDVKD. The CDR3 loop reads CATASGTSGRSFSETQYF. The CDR3, as DNA: TGTGCCACCGCCTCTGGAACTAGCGGGAGGTCGTTTTCGGAGACCCAGTACTTC.

This clonotype occurred many times. V is TRBV9 and J is TRBJ2-2; a possible D gene is TRBD1 (6 bases). Looked up from germline, CDR1 is SGDLS and CDR2 is YYNGEE. The CDR3 contains 15 residues. Trimming pared 0 bases from V and 4 bases from J, leaving 10 bases between. The CDR3 is CASSVAAGATGELFF. The CDR3 bases are TGTGCCAGCAGCGTAGCTGCAGGGGCCACCGGGGAGCTGTTTTTT.

This clonotype was picked up a small number of times. The V and J genes are TRBV10-2 and TRBJ2-7, with TRBD2 matching 8 bases. The CDR3 has 16 amino acids. The V gene's germline CDR1 is WSHSY and CDR2 SAAADI. Trimming took 8 bases from V and 0 from J; bases not matched to a gene: 12. CDR3 loop: CASSPSGYDYSYEQYF. For the CDR3, the DNA is TGCGCCAGCTCCCCTAGCGGGTATGACTACTCCTACGAGCAGTACTTC.

The gene calls are TRBV12-3 or TRBV12-4 and TRBJ2-7, with TRBD2 identical over 13 bases. The V segment lost 4 bases and the J segment 4 bases; nucleotides outside the gene matches: 4. This CDR3 has 15 residues. The CDR3 DNA is TGTGCCAGCAGTTCCACTAGCGGGAGGGCATACGAGCAGTACTTC. This codes for CASSSTSGRAYEQYF.

The rearrangement uses TRBV4-2 and TRBJ2-1; 7 bases are shared with TRBD2. Germline V gene sequence: CDR1 LGHNA, CDR2 YNFKEQ. J gave up 5 bases and V 1 base, and 11 bases lay outside the gene matches. CDR3 length: 17 amino acids. CDR3 bases: TGTGCCAGCAGCCAAGTCCCATGGCGGGAGCCCGACAATGAGCAGTTCTTC. As protein: CASSQVPWREPDNEQFF.

The chain has TRBV4-3 and TRBJ2-1, with D possibly TRBD2 on 7 matching bases. This CDR3 has 17 residues. Between the trimmed V and J ends, which lost 0 bases and 3 bases, there was a span of 15 bases. Germline values: CDR1 LGHNA, CDR2 YSLEER. The CDR3, as DNA: TGCGCCAGCAGCCAAGACGGGGCGGGGGCCGGCTACAATGAGCAGTTCTTC. This translates into CASSQDGAGAGYNEQFF.

The chain employs TRBV19 and TRBJ1-1; D call uncertain. Between the trimmed V and J ends, which lost 7 bases and 4 bases, there was a span of 16 bases. CDR1 is LNHDA, CDR2 SQIVND, per germline (reference sequence). CDR3 length: 14 residues. The CDR3 loop reads CASTLYGLGTEAFF. The DNA of the CDR3 is TGTGCCAGTACCTTATACGGTCTCGGCACTGAAGCTTTCTTT.